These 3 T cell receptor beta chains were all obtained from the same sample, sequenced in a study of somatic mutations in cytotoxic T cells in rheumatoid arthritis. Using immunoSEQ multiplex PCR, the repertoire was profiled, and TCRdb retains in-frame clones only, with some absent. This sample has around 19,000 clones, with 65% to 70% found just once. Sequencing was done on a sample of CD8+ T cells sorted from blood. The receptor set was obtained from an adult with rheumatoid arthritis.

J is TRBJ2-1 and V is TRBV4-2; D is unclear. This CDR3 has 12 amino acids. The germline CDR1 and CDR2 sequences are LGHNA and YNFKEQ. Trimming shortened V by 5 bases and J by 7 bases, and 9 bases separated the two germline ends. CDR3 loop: CASSDQRNEQFF. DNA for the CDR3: TGTGCCAGCAGCGACCAACGGAATGAGCAGTTCTTC.

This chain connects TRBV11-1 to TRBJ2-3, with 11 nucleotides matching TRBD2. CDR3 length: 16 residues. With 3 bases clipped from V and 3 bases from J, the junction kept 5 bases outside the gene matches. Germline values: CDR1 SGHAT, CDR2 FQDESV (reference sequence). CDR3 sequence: CASSFISGGATDTQYF. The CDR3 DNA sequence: TGTGCCAGCAGCTTCATTAGCGGGGGGGCGACAGATACGCAGTATTTT.

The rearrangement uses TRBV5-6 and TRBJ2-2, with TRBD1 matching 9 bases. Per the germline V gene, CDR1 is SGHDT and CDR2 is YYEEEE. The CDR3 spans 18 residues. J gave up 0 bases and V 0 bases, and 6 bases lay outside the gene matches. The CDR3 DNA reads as TGTGCCAGCAGCTTGGATAGGGGACAGGGATCGAACACCGGGGAGCTGTTTTTT. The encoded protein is CASSLDRGQGSNTGELFF.